The present T cell receptor beta chain was sequenced within a study of PD-1 blockade in classical Hodgkin lymphoma. As to this clone: The antigen remains unidentified.

Data came from immunoSEQ multiplex PCR; TCRdb stores just in-frame clones and leaves some out. The sample has some 58,000 clones, more than 75% seen once. This CDR3 has 17 residues. Germline values: CDR1 SGHNT, CDR2 YENEEA. The V segment lost 8 bases and the J segment 4 bases; nucleotides outside the gene matches: 12. Following autologous stem cell transplantation, relapse occurred in every patient, and exposure to brentuximab vedotin varied. The patients, who had relapsed/refractory classical Hodgkin lymphoma, achieved best responses of complete response, partial response or progressive disease. Study-level findings and limits: Complete responders showed a baseline diversity that resembled the diversity of newly diagnosed patients. Exclusion was applied to patients who started nivolumab under 1 year after ASCT. Reported findings placed baseline TCR diversity lower in newly diagnosed patients (compared with healthy donors).

The sequence came from a human donor with classical Hodgkin lymphoma. The sequencing used peripheral blood mononuclear cells (PBMCs), collected before the second cycle of nivolumab. The chain uses TRBV11-3 and TRBJ2-2, with 11 bases aligning to TRBD2. CDR3 DNA: TGTGCCAGCTCGGGTCTTAGCGGGGGGGCAGGCACCGGGGAGCTGTTTTTT. Amino acids: CASSGLSGGAGTGELFF.